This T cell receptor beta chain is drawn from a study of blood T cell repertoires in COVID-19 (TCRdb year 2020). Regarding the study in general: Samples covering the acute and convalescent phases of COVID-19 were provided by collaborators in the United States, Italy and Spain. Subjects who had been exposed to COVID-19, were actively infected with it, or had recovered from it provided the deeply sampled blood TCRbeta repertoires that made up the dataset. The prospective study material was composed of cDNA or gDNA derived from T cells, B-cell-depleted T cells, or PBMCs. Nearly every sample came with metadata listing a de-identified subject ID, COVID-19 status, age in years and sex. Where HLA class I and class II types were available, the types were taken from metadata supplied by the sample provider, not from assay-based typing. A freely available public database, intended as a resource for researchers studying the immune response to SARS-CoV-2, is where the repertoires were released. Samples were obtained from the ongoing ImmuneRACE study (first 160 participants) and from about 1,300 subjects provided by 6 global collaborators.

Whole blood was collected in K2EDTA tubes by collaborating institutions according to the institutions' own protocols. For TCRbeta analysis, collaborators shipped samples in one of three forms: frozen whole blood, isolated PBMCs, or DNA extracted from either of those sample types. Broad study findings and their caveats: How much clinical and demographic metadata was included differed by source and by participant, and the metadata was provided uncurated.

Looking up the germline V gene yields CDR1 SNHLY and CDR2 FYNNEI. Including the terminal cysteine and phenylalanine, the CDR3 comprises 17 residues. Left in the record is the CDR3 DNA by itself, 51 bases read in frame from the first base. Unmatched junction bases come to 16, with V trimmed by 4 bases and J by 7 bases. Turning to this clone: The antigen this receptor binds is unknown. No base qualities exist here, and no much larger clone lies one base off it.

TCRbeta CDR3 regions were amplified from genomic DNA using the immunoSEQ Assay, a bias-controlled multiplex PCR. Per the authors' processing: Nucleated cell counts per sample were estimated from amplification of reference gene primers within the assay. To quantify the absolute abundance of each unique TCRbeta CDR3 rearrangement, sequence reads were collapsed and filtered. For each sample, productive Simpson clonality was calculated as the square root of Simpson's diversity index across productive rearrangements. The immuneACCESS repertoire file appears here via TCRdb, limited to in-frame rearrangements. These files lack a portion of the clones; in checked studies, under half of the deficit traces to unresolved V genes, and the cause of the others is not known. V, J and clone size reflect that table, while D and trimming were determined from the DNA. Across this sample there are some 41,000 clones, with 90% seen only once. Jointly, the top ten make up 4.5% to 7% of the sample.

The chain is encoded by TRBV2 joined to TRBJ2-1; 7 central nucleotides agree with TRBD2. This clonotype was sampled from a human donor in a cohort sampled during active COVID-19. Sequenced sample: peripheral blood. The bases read TGTGCCAGCAGTGTTCGCGGGAGAGGTGTCATACAAAATGAGCAGTTCTTC. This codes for CASSVRGRGVIQNEQFF.